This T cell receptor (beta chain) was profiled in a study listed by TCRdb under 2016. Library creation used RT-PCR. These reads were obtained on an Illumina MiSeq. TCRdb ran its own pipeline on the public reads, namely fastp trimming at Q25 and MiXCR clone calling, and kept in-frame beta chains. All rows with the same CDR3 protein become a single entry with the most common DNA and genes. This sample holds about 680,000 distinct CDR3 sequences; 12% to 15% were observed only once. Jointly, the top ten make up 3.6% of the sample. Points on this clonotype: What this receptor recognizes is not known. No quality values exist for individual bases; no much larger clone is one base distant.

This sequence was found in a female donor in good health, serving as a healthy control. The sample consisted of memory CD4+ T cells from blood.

The DNA is TGCAGTGCTAGAGATGACAGTAGTCAGTTCTTC. This is translated as CSARDDSSQFF. This chain is built from TRBV20-1 and TRBJ2-1; a tentative D match to TRBD1 spans 5 bases. Trimming at the junction amounts to 0 bases on V and 13 bases on J, and the germline ends lie 10 bases apart. There are 11 amino acids in the CDR3, from cysteine to phenylalanine inclusive. The only DNA kept is the CDR3, 33 bases in frame from the first base. The germline V gene (reference sequence) specifies DFQATT as CDR1 and SNEGSKA as CDR2.